This T cell receptor beta chain was observed in a study of blood T cell repertoires in COVID-19. Repertoires were generated with immunoSEQ multiplex PCR, while TCRdb's copy carries only in-frame clones and drops some. This table holds hundreds of thousands of clones, around 90% found once. In its sample, this clone was seen once. The germline gene is not matched at one end of the junction; a read error may be the cause. Germline V lookup: CDR1 MNHEY, CDR2 SMNVEV (reference sequence). CDR3 length: 11 amino acids. The chain recombines TRBV27 with TRBJ1-1, with D possibly matching TRBD1 (5 bases). The sequence derives from a man aged 18 to 29 with COVID-19, enrolled during active disease. Specimen: peripheral blood. The CDR3 spells CASSSGVGVFF. CDR3 nucleotides: TGTGCTAGCAGTTCGGGGGTAGGGGTTTTCTTT.